The source of this TCR beta chain is a study of blood T cells in healthy people across ages (dated by TCRdb to the mid-2010s). With respect to the entire study: In model experiments, template switching captured about one uniquely barcoded TCR beta cDNA molecule for every two T cells. Using deep sequencing normalized with unique cDNA molecular identifiers, the study measured how TCR beta repertoire diversity changes with age. Donors were grouped into four age groups: young (average approximately 15 years), middle-aged (39), aged (about 60) and long-lived (82). Two additional independent replicas of 1 million unique cDNA reads from the same blood draw were analyzed for two donors (one aged 18 to 29 and one aged 80 or older). General conclusions and limits of the study: Since profiling was done on bulk unsorted PBMCs, naive and antigen-experienced compartments could not be conclusively compared. Because the CMV infection status of the donors was unknown, age-related changes in expanded clonotypes may potentially have been confounded. As age increased, observed TCR beta diversity per million T cells dropped in a roughly linear way, and a significant reduction was already evident by age about 40. A strong correlation was found between observed TCR beta diversity and the percentage of naive T cells measured by flow cytometry. Estimates of total diversity based on one million sequenced T cells were considered lower bounds and underestimates. Compared with the aged group, the long-lived group had more naive CD4+ T cells, fewer expanded clones and increased TCR diversity, a pattern suggesting age selection.

The library was made by 5' RACE. The data were produced on an Illumina HiSeq 2500. A second PCR of about 6 to 11 cycles was performed with a sample-barcoded 5' primer and a J-beta primer mix. A template-switch 5' adaptor carrying 12 random nucleotides introduced a unique molecular identifier onto each TCR beta cDNA molecule. Each sample yielded at least 2.5 million CDR3-containing paired-end reads. First-strand cDNA was synthesized from all RNA with the Mint cDNA synthesis kit, primed by a TRBC-specific oligonucleotide. All cDNA was treated with uracil-DNA glycosylase and then went through a first 18-cycle PCR with the universal primers M1SS and BC2_uni_R. The paper's data handling went like this. Each sample was normalized by randomly selecting 1 million high-quality reads, each carrying a distinct molecular identifier. Reads sharing molecular identifiers were discarded rather than binned into consensus sequences. CDR3 identification, clonotype clustering and error correction used MiTCR with a Q25 quality threshold and the strictest error-elimination algorithm. A nonparametric unseen species model with Euler transformation was used to estimate a lower bound on total TCR beta diversity. The public reads were run again by TCRdb, first through fastp at Q25 and then through MiXCR, and only productive beta chains were kept. All rows with the same CDR3 protein become a single entry with the most common DNA and genes. The V and J calls were not made by the authors but by TCRdb's processing. This sample comprises approximately 900,000 distinct CDR3 sequences, just under 30% of them detected only once. The biggest ten clones account for about 10% of the sample.

This clonotype was seen just once. What this receptor recognizes is not known. Per-nucleotide qualities are absent, and no much larger clonotype sits a single base away. Resting on one read, the evidence is weak. The CDR3 runs 15 amino acids, cysteine and phenylalanine included. Only the CDR3 DNA is retained, 45 bases long and in frame from the first base. CDR1 MNHNY and CDR2 SVGAGI are derived from the germline V gene (reference sequence). Germline trimming amounts to 4 bases on V and 6 bases on J, with 9 as the count of junction bases outside the gene matches. Donors were approximately 42 systemically healthy Caucasian individuals from Russia aged roughly 6 to 90 years. Roughly 10 milliliters of peripheral blood were collected from each donor into EDTA-treated Vacutainer tubes. Ficoll-Paque density-gradient centrifugation was used to isolate PBMCs, with at least 6.5 million per sample. Trizol reagent was used to extract total RNA from PBMCs, with at least 5 micrograms per sample. For every donor, an aliquot of PBMCs went through flow cytometry to measure the percentages of naive CD45RAhigh/CD27high T cells.

This sample was also put to use in a study of T cells of mothers and their children. As noted in the second study: Nine systemically healthy Caucasian individuals, comprising three mothers and their six children, were included as donors. cDNA synthesis used all of the extracted RNA, with 1.5 ug of RNA in each 15 ul reaction. Sample barcodes and 2-4 random nucleotides were added via the M1S primer in the second PCR. Each mother yielded over 9 million TCR beta CDR3 reads and each child 3 million to 3.5 million reads. Thymic selection shapes the output of TCR recombination in a similar way in related and unrelated pairs, and inherited differences have a minor effect. Normalized repertoire overlap was always slightly but never significantly higher in related than unrelated mother-child pairs. With a sensitivity of approximately 100 clones per million clonotypes, no persistent microchimeric T cell clones were detected. To look for features that set related mother-child pairs apart from unrelated individuals, the researchers ran deep NGS to compare the TCR beta repertoires of mothers and children. The mean age was roughly 36 +/- 4 years for the mothers and approximately 11 +/- 4 years for the children. After adapter ligation with NEBNext reagents, the libraries were sequenced on Illumina HiSeq 2000 with 100+100 nt paired-end reads. To prevent cross-contamination, the mother and child libraries were prepared one month apart and sequenced in separate runs. For each donor, somewhere between about 500,000 and 2,300,000 distinct TCR beta clonotypes were identified. Naive TCR beta clonotypes were estimated from low-frequency clonotypes matched to each donor's FACS-determined naive share, without sorting.

The V gene is TRBV6-6 and the J gene is TRBJ1-1, with TRBD1 identical over 9 junction bases. The sequence derives from a woman aged 40-49 years in good health. The sequencing sample was made of blood. The CDR3 region reads CASSLQGARRAEAFF. DNA sequence: TGTGCCAGCAGTTTACAGGGGGCTCGGAGGGCTGAAGCTTTCTTT.